The present TCR beta chain was sequenced within a study of human T cells and chemical hapten exposure. The CDR3 loop spans 13 amino acids. V was trimmed by 3 bases and J by 8 bases, leaving 13 bases between them. The germline gives CDR1 MDHEN, CDR2 SYDVKM. The time point was: pre-sensitization, week 0. As to treatment: therapeutic diphenylcyclopropenone sensitization with weekly scalp DPC. Study observations and caveats: Expanded TCR counts at PT1 were positively correlated with the patch test score.

Individual cDNA molecules received unique molecular identifiers in the library. In the study's own analysis: Individual samples carried between roughly 23,224 and 700,000 TCRs, with 95,638 as the median. Via MiXCR, TCRdb re-called the RACE reads, giving one row per CDR3 protein. These V and J calls are TCRdb output, not the study's own analysis. Of some 110,000 distinct CDR3 sequences in the sample, around 10% were seen once. This clonotype was seen a handful of times. Its matching antigen is unknown. The material sequenced was whole blood, taken in connection with sensitization to the hapten diphenylcyclopropenone (DPC). This clonotype was obtained from a woman aged 50 to 65 with alopecia areata. Some clones in this sample may be carry-over from other donors' samples. The V call is TRBV28, the J call TRBJ1-2, with D unresolved. CDR3: CASSFGGAAGYTF. DNA for the CDR3: TGTGCCAGCAGTTTTGGAGGAGCCGCAGGCTACACCTTC.